The clone carrying this TCR beta chain was seen just once. The V gene lost 0 bases and the J gene lost 7 bases, with 17 bases spanning the gap. Germline assignment: CDR1 SGHRS and CDR2 YFSETQ. This CDR3 spans 15 amino acids. These data originate in a study of blood T cell repertoires in COVID-19. Study information: The United States, Italy and Spain supplied acute and convalescent COVID-19 samples. In each case, the material was cDNA or gDNA derived from T cells, B-cell-depleted T cells, or PBMCs.

Under the authors' procedure: Reference gene primer amplification in the assay estimated nucleated cell counts. The table came from immunoSEQ multiplex PCR; TCRdb's copy has only in-frame clones and leaves some out. From that table come the V and J calls and clone size; the DNA was used to work out D and trimming. The sample contains about 320,000 clones, 85% to 90% of which appear only once. The V and J genes are TRBV5-1 and TRBJ2-7; weak D call: TRBD2 (5 bases). The sequence derives from a woman under 40 with COVID-19, enrolled during active disease. The sequencing input was peripheral blood. The CDR3 spells CASSLAGVLASEQYF. For the CDR3, the DNA is TGCGCCAGCAGCTTGGCCGGGGTTCTGGCGAGTGAGCAGTACTTC.